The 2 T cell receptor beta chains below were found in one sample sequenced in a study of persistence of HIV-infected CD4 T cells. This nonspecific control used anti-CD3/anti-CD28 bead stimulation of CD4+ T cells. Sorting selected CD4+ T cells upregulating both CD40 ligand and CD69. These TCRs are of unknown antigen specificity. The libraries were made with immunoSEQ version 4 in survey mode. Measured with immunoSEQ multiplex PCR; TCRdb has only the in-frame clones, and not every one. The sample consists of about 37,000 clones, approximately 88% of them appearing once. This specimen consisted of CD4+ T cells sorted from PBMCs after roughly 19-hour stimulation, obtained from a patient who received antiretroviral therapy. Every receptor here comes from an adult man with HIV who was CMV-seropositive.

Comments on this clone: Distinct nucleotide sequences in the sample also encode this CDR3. The CDR3 DNA sequence: TGTGCCAGTAGTATCGCAGGCGGATATAGCAATCAGCCCCAGCATTTT. Residues: CASSIAGGYSNQPQHF. V is TRBV19 and J is TRBJ1-5, with D uncertain. The CDR3 length is 16 residues. Germline V gene lookup returns CDR1 LNHDA and CDR2 SQIVND (reference sequence). Trimming pared 3 bases from V and 0 bases from J, leaving 12 bases between.

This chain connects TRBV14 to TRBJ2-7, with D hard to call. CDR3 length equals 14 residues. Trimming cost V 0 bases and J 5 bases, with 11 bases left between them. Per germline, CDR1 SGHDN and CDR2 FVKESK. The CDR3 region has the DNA TGTGCCAGCAGCCAAGATAGTTTAAAAGACGAGCAGTACTTC. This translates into CASSQDSLKDEQYF.